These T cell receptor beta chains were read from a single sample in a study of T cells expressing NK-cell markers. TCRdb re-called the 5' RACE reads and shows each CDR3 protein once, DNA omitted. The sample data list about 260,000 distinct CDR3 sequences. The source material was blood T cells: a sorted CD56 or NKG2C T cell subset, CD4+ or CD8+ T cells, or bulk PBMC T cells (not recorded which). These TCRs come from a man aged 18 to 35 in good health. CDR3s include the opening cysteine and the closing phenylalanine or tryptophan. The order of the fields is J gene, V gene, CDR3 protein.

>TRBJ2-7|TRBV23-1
CASLDPPTRSYEQYF
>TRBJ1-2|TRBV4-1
CASSQGDRGYYGYTF
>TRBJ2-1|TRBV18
CASSPLATYNEQFF
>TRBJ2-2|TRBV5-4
CASSRVGGATNTGELFF
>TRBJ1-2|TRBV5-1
CASSLRPGQGHYGYTF
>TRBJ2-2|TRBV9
CASSVAPQGTGELFF
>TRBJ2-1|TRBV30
CAWSKVVEQFF
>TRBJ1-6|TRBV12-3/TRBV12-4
CASSSLTGGRMNSPLHF
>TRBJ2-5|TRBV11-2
CASGPSGQGAKVETQYF
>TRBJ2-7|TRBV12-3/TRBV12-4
CASSLAGYSSYEQYF
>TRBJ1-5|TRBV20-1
CSARPSGASNQPQHF
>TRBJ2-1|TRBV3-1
CASSQGDRNEQFF
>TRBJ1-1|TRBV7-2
CASSSLGGTEAFF
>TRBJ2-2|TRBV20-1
CSARTGTRPTGELFF
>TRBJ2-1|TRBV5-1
CASSFLSFNNEQFF
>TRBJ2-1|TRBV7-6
CASSASGLANYNEQFF
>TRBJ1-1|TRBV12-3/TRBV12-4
CASSAMNTEAFF
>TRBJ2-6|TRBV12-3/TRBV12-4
CASTGQSSGANVLTF
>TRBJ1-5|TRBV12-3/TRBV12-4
CASRGGFQPQHF
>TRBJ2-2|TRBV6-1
CASSQMTGGGQVTGELFF
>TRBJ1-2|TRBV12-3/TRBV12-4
CASVRGAHYGYTF
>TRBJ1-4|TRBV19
CASSAAGTRNEKLFF
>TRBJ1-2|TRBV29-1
CSVRQSNYGYTF
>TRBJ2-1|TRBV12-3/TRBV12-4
CASSPRTGGIDNEQFF
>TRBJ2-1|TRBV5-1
CASSLAGGNRKVEGAHLF
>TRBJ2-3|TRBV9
CASSPRQAEDTQYF
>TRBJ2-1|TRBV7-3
CASSSQADLNEQFF
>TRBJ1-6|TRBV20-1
CSAGTTGTGERSPLHF